The entry that follows covers one T cell receptor beta chain sequence. This sample stems from a study of blood T cell repertoires in COVID-19. The data were produced by immunoSEQ multiplex PCR, yet TCRdb's version contains in-frame clones alone and is incomplete. The repertoire holds about 140,000 clones, with 65% to 90% as singletons. Trimming took 5 bases from V and 6 from J, leaving 8 bases between them. CDR1 and CDR2 (germline): MNHEY, SVGAGI. The CDR3 runs to 12 residues. The J gene is TRBJ2-1, the V gene TRBV6-5, with D possibly matching TRBD1 (6 bases). What was sequenced was peripheral blood. The sequence was obtained from a man aged 55-75 years with active or convalescent COVID-19. CDR3 protein: CASSPGVNEQFF. The CDR3 bases are TGTGCCAGCAGTCCAGGGGTCAATGAGCAGTTCTTC.